The entry below describes one T cell receptor (beta chain). The data were taken from a study of blood T cell repertoires in COVID-19. For the study at large: The cDNA or gDNA used as material had been derived from T cells, B-cell-depleted T cells, or PBMCs.

In the original processing: Amplified reference gene primers provided the basis for estimating nucleated cell counts. Profiled with immunoSEQ multiplex PCR; TCRdb holds only in-frame clones, not every one. V and J calls and clone size follow that table, whereas D and trimming were derived from the DNA. This table holds under 200,000 clones, approximately 88% found once. Living in under 30 US areas, the participants were between roughly 18 and 89 years of age. For recovered donors of Cohort 3, there were two negative PCRs, clearance, or symptom resolution. This CDR3 spans 17 amino acids. Germline V gene data show CDR1 as SGHDT and CDR2 as YYEEEE. Trimming pared 0 bases from V and 4 bases from J, leaving 18 bases between.

The sample was PBMCs or T cells enriched from blood (not recorded which). The clonotype originates from a woman under 30 who had recovered from COVID-19. The chain combines TRBV5-6 with TRBJ2-3, with a tentative D call TRBD1 (5 bases). For the CDR3, the DNA is TGTGCCAGCAGCTTGGCCTGGGCAGGGAAGGCTGCAGATACGCAGTATTTT. Its translation is CASSLAWAGKAADTQYF.